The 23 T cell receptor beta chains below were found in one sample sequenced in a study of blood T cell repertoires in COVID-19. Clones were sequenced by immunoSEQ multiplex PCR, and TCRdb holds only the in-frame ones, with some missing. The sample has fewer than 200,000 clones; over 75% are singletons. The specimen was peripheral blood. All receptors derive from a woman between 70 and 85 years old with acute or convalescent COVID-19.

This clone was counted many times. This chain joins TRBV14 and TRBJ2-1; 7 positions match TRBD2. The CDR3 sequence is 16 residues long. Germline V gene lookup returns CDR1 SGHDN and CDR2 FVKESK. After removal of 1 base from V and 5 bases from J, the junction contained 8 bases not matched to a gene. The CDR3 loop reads CASSQVSGGFNNEQFF. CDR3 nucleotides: TGTGCCAGCAGCCAAGTGTCGGGAGGATTCAACAATGAGCAGTTCTTC.

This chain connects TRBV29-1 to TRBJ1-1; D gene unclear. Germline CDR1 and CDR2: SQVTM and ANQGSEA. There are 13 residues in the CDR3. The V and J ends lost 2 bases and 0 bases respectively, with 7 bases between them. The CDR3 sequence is CSVEQVLNTEAFF. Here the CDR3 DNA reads TGCAGCGTTGAACAGGTCTTGAACACTGAAGCTTTCTTT. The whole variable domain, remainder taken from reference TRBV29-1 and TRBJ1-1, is SAVISQKPSRDICQRGTSLTIQCQVDSQVTMMFWYRQQPGQSLTLIATANQGSEATYESGFVIDKFPISRPNLTFSTLTVSNMSPEDSSIYLCSVEQVLNTEAFFGQGTRLTVV.

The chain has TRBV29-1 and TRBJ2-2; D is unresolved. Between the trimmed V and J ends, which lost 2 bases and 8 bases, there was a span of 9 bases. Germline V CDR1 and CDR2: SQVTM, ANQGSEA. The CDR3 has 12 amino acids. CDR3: CSVEPIRGELFF. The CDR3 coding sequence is TGCAGCGTTGAACCGATCAGGGGGGAGCTGTTTTTT.

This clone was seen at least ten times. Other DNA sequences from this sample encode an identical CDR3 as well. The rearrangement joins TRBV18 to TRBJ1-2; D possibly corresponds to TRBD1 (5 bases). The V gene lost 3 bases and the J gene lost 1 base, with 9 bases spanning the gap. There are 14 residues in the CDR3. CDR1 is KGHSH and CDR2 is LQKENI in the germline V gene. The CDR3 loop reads CASSPRQSNYGYTF. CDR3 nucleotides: TGTGCCAGCTCACCGAGACAGAGTAACTATGGCTACACCTTC.

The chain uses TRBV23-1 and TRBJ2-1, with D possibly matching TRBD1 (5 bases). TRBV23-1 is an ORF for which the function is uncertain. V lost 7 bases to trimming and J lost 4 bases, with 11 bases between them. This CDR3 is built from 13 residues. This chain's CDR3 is CASIFRGYNEQFF. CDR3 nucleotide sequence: TGCGCCAGCATCTTTAGGGGTTACAATGAGCAGTTCTTC.

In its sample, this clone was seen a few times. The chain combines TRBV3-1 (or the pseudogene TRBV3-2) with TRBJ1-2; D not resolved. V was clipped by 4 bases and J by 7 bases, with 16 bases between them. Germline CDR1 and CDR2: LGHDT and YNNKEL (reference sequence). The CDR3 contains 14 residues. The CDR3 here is CASSPGESLRGYTF. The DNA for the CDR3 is TGTGCCAGCAGCCCCGGAGAGTCACTTCGTGGCTACACCTTC.

The CDR3 protein is CASSLEAANYGYTF. The CDR3 coding sequence is TGCGCCAGCAGCTTGGAGGCAGCGAACTATGGCTACACCTTC. This chain links TRBV5-1 with TRBJ1-2; D is uncertain. The CDR3 runs to 14 residues. Deletions cut 0 bases from V and 2 bases from J, with 8 bases between. Germline V CDR1 and CDR2: SGHRS, YFSETQ.

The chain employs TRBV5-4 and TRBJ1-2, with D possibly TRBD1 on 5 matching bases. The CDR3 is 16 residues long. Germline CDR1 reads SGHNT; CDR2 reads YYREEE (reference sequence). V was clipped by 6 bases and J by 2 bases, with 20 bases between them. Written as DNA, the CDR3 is TGTGCCAGCATCGCCGGGCCTACGACAGACAACTATGGCTACACCTTC. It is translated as CASIAGPTTDNYGYTF.

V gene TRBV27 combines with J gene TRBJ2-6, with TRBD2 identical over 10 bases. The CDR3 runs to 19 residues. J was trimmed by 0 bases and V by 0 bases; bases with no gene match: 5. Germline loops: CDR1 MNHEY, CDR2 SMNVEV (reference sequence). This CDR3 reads CASSLSGLAGDSGANVLTF. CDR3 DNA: TGTGCCAGCAGTTTATCGGGGCTAGCGGGAGACTCTGGGGCCAACGTCCTGACTTTC.

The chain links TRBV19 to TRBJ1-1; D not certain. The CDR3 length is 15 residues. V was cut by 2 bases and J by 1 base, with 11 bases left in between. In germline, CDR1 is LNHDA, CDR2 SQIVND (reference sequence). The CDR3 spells CASSIPQLANTEAFF. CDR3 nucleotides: TGTGCCAGTAGTATACCACAGCTCGCGAACACTGAAGCTTTCTTT.

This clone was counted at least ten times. The CDR3 DNA reads as TGTGCCAGCAGTCGCCGAGGGGCTAGCGAATCCTACGAGCAGTACTTC. It encodes CASSRRGASESYEQYF. V gene TRBV7-9 combines with J gene TRBJ2-7; maybe TRBD2 (6 bases). V was trimmed by 6 bases and J by 1 base, leaving 19 bases between them. The CDR3 runs to 16 residues. The germline V gene encodes CDR1 SEHNR and CDR2 FQNEAQ (reference sequence).

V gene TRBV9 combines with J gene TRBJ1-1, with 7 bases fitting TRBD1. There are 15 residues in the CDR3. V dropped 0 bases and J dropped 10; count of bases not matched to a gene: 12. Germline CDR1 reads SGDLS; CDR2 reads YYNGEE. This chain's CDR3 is CASSVALGQPSGAFF. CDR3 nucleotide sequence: TGTGCCAGCAGCGTAGCCTTGGGACAGCCCAGTGGAGCTTTCTTT.

The CDR3, as DNA: TGTGCCAGCAGCGCCCCAGATGGAGGGCGGGAGACCCAGTACTTC. Translating it yields CASSAPDGGRETQYF. This chain uses TRBV5-4 with TRBJ2-5; perhaps TRBD2 as D (6 bases). This CDR3 is 15 amino acids long. Per the germline V gene, CDR1 is SGHNT and CDR2 is YYREEE (reference sequence). V lost 4 bases and J lost 5, with 18 bases in between. The full variable domain, with the rest looked up from reference TRBV5-4 and TRBJ2-5, is ETGVTQSPTHLIKTRGQQVTLRCSSQSGHNTVSWYQQALGQGPQFIFQYYREEENGRGNFPPRFSGLQFPNYSSELNVNALELDDSALYLCASSAPDGGRETQYFGPGTRLLVL.

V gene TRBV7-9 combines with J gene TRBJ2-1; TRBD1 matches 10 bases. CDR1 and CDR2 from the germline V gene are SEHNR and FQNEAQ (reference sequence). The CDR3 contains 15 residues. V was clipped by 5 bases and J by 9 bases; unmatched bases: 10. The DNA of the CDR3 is TGTGCCAGCAGCAGATCCGGGACAGGGGAGGGTGAGCAGTTCTTC. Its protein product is CASSRSGTGEGEQFF.

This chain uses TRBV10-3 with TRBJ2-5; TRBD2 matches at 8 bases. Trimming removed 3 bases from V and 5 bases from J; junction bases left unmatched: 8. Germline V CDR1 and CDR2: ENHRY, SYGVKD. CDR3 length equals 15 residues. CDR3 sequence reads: CAISEREGISETQYF. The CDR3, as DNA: TGTGCCATCAGTGAACGGGAGGGGATATCGGAGACCCAGTACTTC.

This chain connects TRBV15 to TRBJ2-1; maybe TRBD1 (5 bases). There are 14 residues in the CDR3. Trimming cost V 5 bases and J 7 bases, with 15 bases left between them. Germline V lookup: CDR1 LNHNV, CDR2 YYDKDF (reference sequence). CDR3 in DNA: TGTGCCACCAGCGGAAACAGGTTTAGTAATGAGCAGTTCTTC. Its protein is CATSGNRFSNEQFF.

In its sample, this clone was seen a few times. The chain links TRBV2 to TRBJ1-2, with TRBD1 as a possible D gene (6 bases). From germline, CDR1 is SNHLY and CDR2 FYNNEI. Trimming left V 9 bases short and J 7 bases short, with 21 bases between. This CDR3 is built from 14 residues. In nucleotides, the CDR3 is TGTGCCAGACAAGAACGGCGGGGGGCGCCTGGCTACACCTTC. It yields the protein CARQERRGAPGYTF.

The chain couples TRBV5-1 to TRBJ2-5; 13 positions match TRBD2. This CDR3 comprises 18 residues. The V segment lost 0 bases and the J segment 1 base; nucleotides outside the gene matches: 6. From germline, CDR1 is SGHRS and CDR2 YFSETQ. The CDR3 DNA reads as TGCGCCAGCAGCTTGGGACCTACTAGCGGGAGGGTCCAAGAGACCCAGTACTTC. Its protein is CASSLGPTSGRVQETQYF.

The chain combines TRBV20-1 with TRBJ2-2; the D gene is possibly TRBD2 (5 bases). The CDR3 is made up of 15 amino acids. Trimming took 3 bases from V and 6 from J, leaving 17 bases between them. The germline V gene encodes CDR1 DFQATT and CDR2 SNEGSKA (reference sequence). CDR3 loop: CSASLSTGVAGELFF. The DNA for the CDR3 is TGCAGTGCTAGTTTATCCACCGGGGTCGCCGGGGAGCTGTTTTTT.

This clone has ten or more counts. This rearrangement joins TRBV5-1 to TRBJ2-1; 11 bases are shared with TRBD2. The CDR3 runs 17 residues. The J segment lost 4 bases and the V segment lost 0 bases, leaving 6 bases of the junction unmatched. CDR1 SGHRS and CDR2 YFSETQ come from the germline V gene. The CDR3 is CASSLAGGLAVYNEQFF. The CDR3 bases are TGCGCCAGCAGCTTGGCCGGGGGACTAGCGGTTTACAATGAGCAGTTCTTC.

This CDR3 is CASRPQGASGELFF. The CDR3 region has the DNA TGTGCCAGTAGGCCACAGGGTGCGTCAGGGGAGCTGTTTTTT. The chain joins TRBV19 to TRBJ2-2; D possibly corresponds to TRBD1 (6 bases). There are 14 residues in the CDR3. Trimming took 6 bases from V and 8 from J, leaving 16 bases between them. Germline assignment: CDR1 LNHDA and CDR2 SQIVND (reference sequence).

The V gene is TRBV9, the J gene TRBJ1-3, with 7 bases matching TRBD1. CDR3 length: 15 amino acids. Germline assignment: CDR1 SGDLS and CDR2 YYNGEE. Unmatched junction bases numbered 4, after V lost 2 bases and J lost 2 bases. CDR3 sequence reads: CASSVGQVAGNTIYF. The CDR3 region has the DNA TGTGCCAGCAGCGTTGGACAGGTAGCTGGAAACACCATATATTTT.

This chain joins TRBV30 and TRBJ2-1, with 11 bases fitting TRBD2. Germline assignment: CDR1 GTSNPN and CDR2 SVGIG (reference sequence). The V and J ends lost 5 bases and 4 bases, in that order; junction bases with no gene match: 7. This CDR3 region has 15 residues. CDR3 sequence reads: CAWGTSGGSYNEQFF. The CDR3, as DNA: TGTGCCTGGGGGACTAGCGGCGGATCTTACAATGAGCAGTTCTTC.